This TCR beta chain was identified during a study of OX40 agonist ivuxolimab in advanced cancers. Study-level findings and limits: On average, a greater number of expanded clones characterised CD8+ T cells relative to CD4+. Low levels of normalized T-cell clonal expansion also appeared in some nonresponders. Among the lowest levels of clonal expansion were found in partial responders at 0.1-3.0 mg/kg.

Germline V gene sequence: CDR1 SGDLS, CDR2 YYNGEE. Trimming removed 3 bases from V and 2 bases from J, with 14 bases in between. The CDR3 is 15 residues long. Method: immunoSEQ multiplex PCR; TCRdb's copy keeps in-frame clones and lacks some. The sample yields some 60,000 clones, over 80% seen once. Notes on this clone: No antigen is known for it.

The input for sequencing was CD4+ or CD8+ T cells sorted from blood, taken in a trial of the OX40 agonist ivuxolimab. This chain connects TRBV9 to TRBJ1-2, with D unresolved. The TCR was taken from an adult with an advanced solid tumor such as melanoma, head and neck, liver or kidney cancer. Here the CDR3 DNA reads TGTGCCAGCAGCGACAGTCTGATAATGAACTATGGCTACACCTTC. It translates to CASSDSLIMNYGYTF.